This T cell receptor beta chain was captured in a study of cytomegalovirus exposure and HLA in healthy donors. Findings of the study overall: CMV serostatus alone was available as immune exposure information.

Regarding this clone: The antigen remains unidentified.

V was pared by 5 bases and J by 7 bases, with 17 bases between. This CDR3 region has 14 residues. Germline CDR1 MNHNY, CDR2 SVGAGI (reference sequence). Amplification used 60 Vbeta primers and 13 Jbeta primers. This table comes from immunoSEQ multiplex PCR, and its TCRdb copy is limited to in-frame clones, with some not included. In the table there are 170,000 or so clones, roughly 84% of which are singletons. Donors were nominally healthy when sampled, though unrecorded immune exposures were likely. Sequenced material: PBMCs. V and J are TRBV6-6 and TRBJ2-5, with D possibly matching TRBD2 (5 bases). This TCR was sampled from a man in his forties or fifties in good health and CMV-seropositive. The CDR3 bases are TGTGCCAGCAGTAATGGCGGGCTTCCTGGGACCCAGTACTTC. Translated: CASSNGGLPGTQYF.